The 21 T cell receptor beta chains presented below share a single source sample, sequenced in a study of CD8 T cells in ankylosing spondylitis. These receptors lack a known antigen. Study-level points and caveats: What seemed typical of ankylosing spondylitis blood was a TCR beta motif built from roughly eight highly homologous variants.

A single record per CDR3 protein comes from TCRdb applying MiXCR to the 5' RACE reads. The sample comprises over 700,000 distinct CDR3 sequences, around 19% of which are singletons, and around 20% rests with the top ten. Sequenced material: blood, either unsorted or a sorted T cell fraction (not recorded which). Every receptor here comes from a male donor with ankylosing spondylitis.

This clonotype was seen only a few times. The rearrangement links TRBV10-3 to TRBJ1-4, with D possibly being TRBD1 (5 bases). This CDR3 has 16 amino acids. The germline gives CDR1 ENHRY, CDR2 SYGVKD. Trimming cost V 5 bases and J 8 bases, with 21 bases left between them. The CDR3 DNA sequence: TGTGCCATCAGTCCGCACCTGTCTCGCGAGGGGGAAAAACTGTTTTTT. Translation: CAISPHLSREGEKLFF.

This clonotype showed up just a few times. The chain couples TRBV6-1 to TRBJ1-1; D unclear. V dropped 2 bases and J dropped 6 bases, with 10 bases sitting between them. The CDR3 is 13 amino acids. In germline, CDR1 is MNHNS, CDR2 SASEGT. CDR3 nucleotide sequence: TGTGCCAGCAGTGAATGGGCAGTGGCTGAAGCTTTCTTT. Translating it yields CASSEWAVAEAFF.

This clonotype occurred a few times. The chain joins TRBV7-8 to TRBJ2-5; 9 bases are a match to TRBD1. Unmatched junction bases numbered 9, after V lost 5 bases and J lost 2 bases. The CDR3 has 16 amino acids. Germline CDR1 SGHVS, CDR2 FQNEAQ. The CDR3 coding sequence is TGTGCCAGCAGCGTCTCACAGGGGGCGCGACAAGAGACCCAGTACTTC. It is translated as CASSVSQGARQETQYF.

This clonotype was seen a handful of times. This rearrangement joins TRBV5-1 to TRBJ2-7, with D perhaps TRBD1 (7 bases). Germline CDR1 is SGHRS and CDR2 is YFSETQ. The CDR3 has 15 amino acids. Trimming stripped 4 bases from V and 3 bases from J, with 17 bases between. CDR3 sequence (DNA): TGCGCCAGCAGCCAGACGGCGGGACAGATCTACGAGCAGTACTTC. Its protein is CASSQTAGQIYEQYF.

The rearrangement joins TRBV24-1 to TRBJ2-3, with TRBD1 matching over 9 bases. V shed 9 bases, J shed 3 bases, and the junction held 9 bases outside the gene matches. The CDR3 spans 15 residues. Germline V gene data show CDR1 as KGHDR and CDR2 as SFDVKD. The CDR3 loop reads CATRRTGAITDTQYF. The CDR3 coding sequence is TGTGCCACCCGACGGACAGGGGCTATTACAGATACGCAGTATTTT.

This clonotype was observed a handful of times. The V call is TRBV12-3 or TRBV12-4, the J call TRBJ2-2, with TRBD2 matching 9 bases. This CDR3 has 14 residues. J lost 9 bases, V lost 3 bases, and 5 bases had no gene match. The CDR3 loop is CASSFSGGPRELFF. The CDR3 nucleotides are TGTGCCAGCAGTTTTAGCGGGGGCCCCCGGGAGCTGTTTTTT.

The chain recombines TRBV5-1 with TRBJ2-7, with D tentatively TRBD2 (7 bases). Germline CDR1 reads SGHRS; CDR2 reads YFSETQ. The V gene lost 6 bases and the J gene lost 6 bases, with 16 bases spanning the gap. The CDR3 contains 13 residues. CDR3 in amino acids: CASKMEGGTEQYF. CDR3 in DNA: TGCGCCAGCAAAATGGAGGGGGGGACCGAGCAGTACTTC.

This clonotype was seen ten or more times. The rearrangement uses TRBV9 and TRBJ1-1; TRBD1 matches 12 bases. Germline CDR1 reads SGDLS; CDR2 reads YYNGEE. This CDR3 is 16 amino acids long. The trim removed 0 bases at V and 2 bases at J, leaving 2 bases unmatched. Here the CDR3 reads CASSVVGTGGNTEAFF. CDR3 DNA: TGTGCCAGCAGCGTAGTGGGGACAGGGGGCAACACTGAAGCTTTCTTT.

The genes are TRBV2 and TRBJ2-5; TRBD1 agrees at 9 bases. There are 15 residues in the CDR3. Germline V gene lookup returns CDR1 SNHLY and CDR2 FYNNEI. After removal of 4 bases from V and 5 bases from J, the junction contained 8 bases not matched to a gene. CDR3 coding DNA: TGTGCCAGCAGTGTTGGGGACAGGGCGGTTGAGACCCAGTACTTC. Its translation: CASSVGDRAVETQYF. Based on the CDR3 plus reference TRBV2 and TRBJ2-5, the full variable domain is EPEVTQTPSHQVTQMGQEVILRCVPISNHLYFYWYRQILGQKVEFLVSFYNNEISEKSEIFDDQFSVERPDGSNFTLKIRSTKLEDSAMYFCASSVGDRAVETQYFGPGTRLLVL.

This rearrangement joins TRBV5-1 to TRBJ2-1; D is unresolved. The V gene lost 6 bases and the J gene lost 4 bases, with 11 bases spanning the gap. Germline-derived CDR1 and CDR2 are SGHRS and YFSETQ. This CDR3 region has 13 residues. This CDR3 reads CASTGLMYNEQFF. The DNA for the CDR3 is TGCGCCAGCACCGGATTAATGTACAATGAGCAGTTCTTC.

The rearrangement uses TRBV29-1 and TRBJ2-7; TRBD2 agrees at 9 bases. Germline assignment: CDR1 SQVTM and CDR2 ANQGSEA. This CDR3 contains 15 residues. J gave up 2 bases and V 0 bases, and 5 bases lay outside the gene matches. The CDR3 sequence: CSVEDLAGNTYEQYF. CDR3 in DNA: TGCAGCGTTGAAGATCTAGCGGGAAACACCTACGAGCAGTACTTC.

The V and J genes are TRBV30 and TRBJ2-7, with TRBD2 as a possible D gene (6 bases). Trimming stripped 2 bases from V and 2 bases from J, with 16 bases between. This CDR3 is 15 amino acids long. The V gene's germline CDR1 is GTSNPN and CDR2 SVGIG (reference sequence). For the CDR3, the DNA is TGTGCCTGGAGTCCCCCGGGAGTAGGTACCTACGAGCAGTACTTC. Translation: CAWSPPGVGTYEQYF.

The V and J genes are TRBV20-1 and TRBJ1-5, with D tentatively TRBD1 (5 bases). The CDR3 consists of 15 residues. Deletions cut 1 base from V and 0 bases from J, with 10 bases between. The germline V gene encodes CDR1 DFQATT and CDR2 SNEGSKA (reference sequence). The CDR3 loop reads CSARARTNSNQPQHF. The CDR3 DNA reads TGCAGTGCTAGAGCGAGGACAAATAGCAATCAGCCCCAGCATTTT.

The genes are TRBV5-1 and TRBJ2-5, with D perhaps TRBD1 (6 bases). The CDR3 length is 15 residues. Trimming removed 1 base from V and 5 bases from J, with 15 bases in between. Per the germline V gene, CDR1 is SGHRS and CDR2 is YFSETQ. The CDR3 loop reads CASSLSQGRIETQYF. In nucleotides, the CDR3 is TGCGCCAGCAGCTTGTCACAGGGTAGGATCGAGACCCAGTACTTC.

A word on this clonotype: The junction does not match germline at one end; this may be a read error. The CDR3 sequence: CASSQPHGEGLSIF. CDR3 in DNA: TGTGCCAGCAGTCAACCCCATGGGGAGGGCCTATCGATCTTC. The chain carries TRBV6-1 and TRBJ2-1; 7 bases fit TRBD2. Germline V gives CDR1 MNHNS, CDR2 SASEGT. The CDR3 length is 14 residues.

This clonotype has more than one count but fewer than ten. V is TRBV20-1 and J is TRBJ1-1; D is undetermined. Between the trimmed V and J ends, which lost 1 base and 4 bases, there was a span of 7 bases. The CDR3 consists of 12 residues. Looked up from germline, CDR1 is DFQATT and CDR2 is SNEGSKA (reference sequence). Here the CDR3 reads CSARGETTEAFF. Here the CDR3 DNA reads TGCAGTGCTAGAGGGGAAACCACTGAAGCTTTCTTT.

There are a few counts of this clonotype. The chain couples TRBV14 to TRBJ2-7; 9 nucleotides agree with TRBD2. Losses at the gene ends were 0 bases for V and 2 bases for J; bases not matched to a gene: 11. The CDR3 loop spans 18 amino acids. The V gene's germline CDR1 is SGHDN and CDR2 FVKESK. The CDR3 DNA reads as TGTGCCAGCAGCCAAGATAAGAAAGGACTAGCGCCCCCCTACGAGCAGTACTTC. Amino acids: CASSQDKKGLAPPYEQYF.

This chain uses TRBV5-1 with TRBJ2-2; D is unclear. CDR1 and CDR2 (germline): SGHRS, YFSETQ. V lost 1 base and J lost 4, with 8 bases in between. The CDR3 is 14 residues long. The DNA of the CDR3 is TGCGCCAGCAGCTTGCTTAGCAGCACCGGGGAGCTGTTTTTT. This codes for CASSLLSSTGELFF.

In this sample, this clonotype turned up a few times. V and J are TRBV29-1 and TRBJ2-5; the match to TRBD1 covers 8 bases. The junction had 8 bases not matched to a gene; V was cut back by 6 bases and J by 2 bases. This CDR3 comprises 14 residues. In germline, CDR1 is SQVTM, CDR2 ANQGSEA. DNA for the CDR3: TGCAGCGTGAGGGGACAGGCAGGGCAAGAGACCCAGTACTTC. It specifies CSVRGQAGQETQYF.

This clonotype was observed a few times. The rearrangement links TRBV7-2 to TRBJ1-2; tentatively, D is TRBD1 (6 bases). Trimming pared 11 bases from V and 5 bases from J, leaving 18 bases between. CDR1 and CDR2 (germline): SGHTA, FQGNSA. The length of the CDR3 is 13 residues. The CDR3 reads CASHRLGGYGYTF. The CDR3 coding sequence is TGTGCCTCCCACCGGCTAGGGGGGTATGGCTACACCTTC.

The rearrangement joins TRBV12-3 or TRBV12-4 to TRBJ2-1; 9 nucleotides line up with TRBD1. The CDR3 sequence is 16 residues long. V trimming: 4 bases; J trimming: 4 bases; junction bases outside the gene matches: 8. For the CDR3, the DNA is TGTGCCAGCAGTTCCCCTGGGACAGGGTTATACAATGAGCAGTTCTTC. As protein: CASSSPGTGLYNEQFF.